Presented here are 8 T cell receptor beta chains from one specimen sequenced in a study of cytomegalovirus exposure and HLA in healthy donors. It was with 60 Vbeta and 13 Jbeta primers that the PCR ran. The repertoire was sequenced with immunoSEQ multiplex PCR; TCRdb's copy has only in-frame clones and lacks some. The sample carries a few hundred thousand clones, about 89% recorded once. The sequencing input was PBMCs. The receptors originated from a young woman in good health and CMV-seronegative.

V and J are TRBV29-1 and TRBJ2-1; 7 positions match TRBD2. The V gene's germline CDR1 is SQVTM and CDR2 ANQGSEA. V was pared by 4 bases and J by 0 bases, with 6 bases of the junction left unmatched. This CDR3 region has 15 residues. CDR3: CSVGHRGVSYNEQFF. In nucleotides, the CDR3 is TGCAGCGTTGGGCACCGGGGGGTCTCCTACAATGAGCAGTTCTTC.

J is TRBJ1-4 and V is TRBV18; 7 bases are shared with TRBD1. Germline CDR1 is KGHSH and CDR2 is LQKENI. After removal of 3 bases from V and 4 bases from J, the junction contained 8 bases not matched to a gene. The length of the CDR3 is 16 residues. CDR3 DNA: TGTGCCAGCTCACCTCCGGGACAGAGTTTTAATGAAAAACTGTTTTTT. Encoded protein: CASSPPGQSFNEKLFF. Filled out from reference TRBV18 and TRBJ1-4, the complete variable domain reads NAGVMQNPRHLVRRRGQEARLRCSPMKGHSHVYWYRQLPEEGLKFMVYLQKENIIDESGMPKERFSAEFPKEGPSILRIQQVVRGDSAAYFCASSPPGQSFNEKLFFGSGTQLSVL.

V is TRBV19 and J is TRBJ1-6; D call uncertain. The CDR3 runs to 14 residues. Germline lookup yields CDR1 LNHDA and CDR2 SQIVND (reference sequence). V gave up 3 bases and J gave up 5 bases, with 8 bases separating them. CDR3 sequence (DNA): TGTGCCAGTAGTATGGGCAGGAATAATTCACCCCTCCACTTT. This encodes CASSMGRNNSPLHF.

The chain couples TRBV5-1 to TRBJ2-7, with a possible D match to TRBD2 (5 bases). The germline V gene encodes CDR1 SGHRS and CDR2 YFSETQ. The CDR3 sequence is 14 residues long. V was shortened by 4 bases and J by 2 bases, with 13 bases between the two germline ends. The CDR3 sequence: CASSGTGSAYEQYF. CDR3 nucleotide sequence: TGCGCCAGCAGCGGAACGGGATCCGCCTACGAGCAGTACTTC.

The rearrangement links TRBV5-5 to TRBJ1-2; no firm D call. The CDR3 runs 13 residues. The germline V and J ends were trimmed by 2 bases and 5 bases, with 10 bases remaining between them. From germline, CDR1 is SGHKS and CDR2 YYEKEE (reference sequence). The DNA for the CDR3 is TGTGCCAGCAGCTTCGACACGGTGTATGGCTACACCTTC. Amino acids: CASSFDTVYGYTF.

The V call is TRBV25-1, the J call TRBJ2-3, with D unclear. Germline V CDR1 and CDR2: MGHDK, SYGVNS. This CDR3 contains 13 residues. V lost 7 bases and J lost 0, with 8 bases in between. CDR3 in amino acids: CASKAASTDTQYF. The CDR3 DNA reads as TGTGCCAGCAAGGCGGCTAGCACAGATACGCAGTATTTT.

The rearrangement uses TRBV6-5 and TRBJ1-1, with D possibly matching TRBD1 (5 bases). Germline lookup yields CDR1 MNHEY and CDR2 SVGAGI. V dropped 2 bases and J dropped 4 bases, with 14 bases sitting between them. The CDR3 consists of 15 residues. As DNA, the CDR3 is TGTGCCAGCAGTTACGGCGGGGGGTTGGGCACTGAAGCTTTCTTT. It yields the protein CASSYGGGLGTEAFF.

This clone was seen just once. The CDR3 DNA is TGCGCCAGCAGCCAAGACTTAGCGGGGGGCGTGAATACGCAGTATTTT. The encoded protein is CASSQDLAGGVNTQYF. This chain joins TRBV4-1 and TRBJ2-3; TRBD2 matches 10 bases. In germline, CDR1 is MGHRA, CDR2 YSYEKL. The CDR3 has 16 amino acids. The V and J ends lost 0 bases and 7 bases, in that order; junction bases with no gene match: 7.